This T cell receptor beta chain derives from a study of cytomegalovirus exposure and HLA in healthy donors. Per germline, CDR1 MRHNA and CDR2 SNTAGT. The junction had 7 bases not matched to a gene; V was cut back by 0 bases and J by 0 bases. This CDR3 has 19 amino acids. This clone was seen a handful of times. Primers included in the PCR were 60 Vbeta and 13 Jbeta primers. Sequencing used immunoSEQ multiplex PCR; TCRdb keeps in-frame clones, though not all of them. The table records more than 95,000 clones, over 60% of them present only once. This receptor was identified in a man aged 25 to 40 in good health and CMV-seropositive. The sample taken for sequencing was PBMCs. V usage is TRBV6-4 and J usage is TRBJ1-5, with TRBD1 matching 11 bases. The DNA of the CDR3 is TGTGCCAGCAGTGACTCCCGGGACAGGGGGATGTATAGCAATCAGCCCCAGCATTTT. This encodes CASSDSRDRGMYSNQPQHF.